The rows below give T cell receptor beta chains drawn from one sample of a study of vaccination and CD4 T cells after COVID-19. Each CDR3 protein gets one entry after TCRdb re-called the PCR reads with MiXCR. Of under 12,000 distinct CDR3 sequences listed, roughly 77% are singletons. No antigen has been assigned to these receptors. The sample was CD4+ T cells from blood, cultured in vitro. Receptors originate from a human donor who had recovered from COVID-19. CDR3s include the opening cysteine and the closing phenylalanine or tryptophan. The D gene is left open where the match is weak. Size tells how often a clone was seen (once, few, many) or the class of an expanded clone, and some rows leave it out.

J: TRBJ1-1
D: NA
V: TRBV5-5
size: NA
CDR3: CASSLQSGVPEAFF
DNA: TGTGCCAGCAGCTTGCAATCAGGGGTCCCTGAAGCTTTCTTT

J: TRBJ2-5
D: TRBD2
V: TRBV28
size: NA
CDR3: CASSSGGSGRAGGYF
DNA: TGTGCCAGCAGTTCGGGAGGGAGCGGGAGGGCCGGTGGGTACTTC

J: TRBJ1-6
D: NA
V: TRBV6-2/TRBV6-3
size: NA
CDR3: CASSFSEDSPLHF
DNA: TGTGCCAGCAGCTTCTCAGAGGATTCACCCCTCCACTTT

J: TRBJ1-5
D: TRBD1
V: TRBV27
size: medium-sized
CDR3: CASSSRRDRVWSNQPQHF
DNA: TGTGCCAGCAGTTCCCGAAGGGACAGGGTATGGTCCAATCAGCCCCAGCATTTT

J: TRBJ1-1
D: NA
V: TRBV20-1
size: NA
CDR3: CSARGFGGTEAFF
DNA: TGCAGTGCTAGAGGCTTCGGCGGAACTGAAGCTTTCTTT

J: TRBJ2-7
D: TRBD1
V: TRBV7-3
size: NA
CDR3: CASSDPDRGFEQYF
DNA: TGTGCCAGCAGCGACCCAGACAGGGGATTCGAGCAGTACTTC

J: TRBJ1-1
D: NA
V: TRBV28
size: NA
CDR3: CASSLGTGIAEAFF
DNA: TGTGCCAGCAGTTTAGGAACAGGGATCGCTGAAGCTTTCTTT

J: TRBJ2-3
D: NA
V: TRBV20-1
size: NA
CDR3: CSASDRTDTQYF
DNA: TGCAGTGCTAGCGATCGGACAGATACGCAGTATTTT

J: TRBJ1-1
D: NA
V: TRBV27
size: NA
CDR3: CASNNLRGGETEAFF
DNA: TGTGCCAGCAATAACCTCCGGGGGGGCGAGACTGAAGCTTTCTTT

J: TRBJ1-5
D: NA
V: TRBV28
size: NA
CDR3: CASNTRGQPQHF
DNA: TGTGCCAGCAACACCAGGGGTCAGCCCCAGCATTTT

J: TRBJ1-2
D: NA
V: TRBV28
size: NA
CDR3: CASSLHRRGPYGYTF
DNA: TGTGCCAGCAGCCTCCATCGCCGGGGGCCCTATGGCTACACCTTC

J: TRBJ2-7
D: NA
V: TRBV20-1
size: NA
CDR3: CSARSVPYEQYF
DNA: TGCAGTGCTAGATCAGTCCCCTACGAGCAGTACTTC

J: TRBJ1-2
D: TRBD1
V: TRBV15
size: few
CDR3: CATSRGGTGPRRYGYTF
DNA: TGTGCCACCAGCAGGGGCGGGACAGGGCCTCGCAGGTATGGCTACACCTTC

J: TRBJ1-5
D: NA
V: TRBV7-8
size: NA
CDR3: CASSLYLSAGGPISNQPQHF
DNA: TGTGCCAGCAGCTTATATTTGTCGGCAGGTGGTCCGATTAGCAATCAGCCCCAGCATTTT

J: TRBJ2-7
D: TRBD2
V: TRBV10-3
size: NA
CDR3: CAIGSGPSYEQYF
DNA: TGTGCCATCGGTAGCGGGCCCTCCTACGAGCAGTACTTC

J: TRBJ1-1
D: TRBD1
V: TRBV6-1
size: NA
CDR3: CASSPTGRFNTEAFF
DNA: TGTGCCAGCAGCCCGACAGGGAGGTTTAACACTGAAGCTTTCTTT

J: TRBJ2-3
D: NA
V: TRBV6-2/TRBV6-3
size: NA
CDR3: CASRQQGRPDTQYF
DNA: TGTGCCAGCAGGCAACAGGGTAGGCCAGATACGCAGTATTTT

J: TRBJ2-6
D: NA
V: TRBV6-2/TRBV6-3
size: once
CDR3: CASTRGGSGANVLTF
DNA: TGTGCCAGCACCCGAGGGGGCTCTGGGGCCAACGTCCTGACTTTC

J: TRBJ2-5
D: NA
V: TRBV20-1
size: NA
CDR3: CSAILTATGWQETQYF
DNA: TGCAGTGCCATCCTAACAGCGACCGGGTGGCAAGAGACCCAGTACTTC

J: TRBJ2-4
D: NA
V: TRBV7-6
size: few
CDR3: CASSLGMVDIQYF
DNA: TGTGCCAGCAGCCTAGGGATGGTAGACATTCAGTACTTC

J: TRBJ2-7
D: NA
V: TRBV3-1
size: NA
CDR3: CASSPDSYEQYF
DNA: TGTGCCAGCAGCCCGGACAGCTACGAGCAGTACTTC

J: TRBJ2-7
D: NA
V: TRBV28
size: NA
CDR3: CASSPTGQGSQGQYF
DNA: TGTGCCAGCAGCCCCACCGGGCAGGGAAGCCAAGGGCAGTACTTC

J: TRBJ1-6
D: NA
V: TRBV7-2
size: NA
CDR3: CASSSPSNSPLHF
DNA: TGTGCCAGCAGCTCTCCGTCCAATTCACCCCTCCACTTT

J: TRBJ1-5
D: NA
V: TRBV20-1
size: NA
CDR3: CSARWELGLLNQPQHF
DNA: TGCAGTGCTAGATGGGAGCTAGGCTTACTCAATCAGCCCCAGCATTTT

J: TRBJ2-5
D: NA
V: TRBV20-1
size: NA
CDR3: CSARDGLQETQYF
DNA: TGCAGTGCTAGAGATGGGCTGCAAGAGACCCAGTACTTC

J: TRBJ2-7
D: TRBD2
V: TRBV20-1
size: NA
CDR3: CSARSASSGTREQYF
DNA: TGCAGTGCTAGGTCTGCGTCTAGCGGGACTCGGGAGCAGTACTTC

J: TRBJ2-3
D: NA
V: TRBV7-2
size: NA
CDR3: CASSLLTGTDTQYF
DNA: TGTGCCAGCAGCTTACTAACAGGCACAGATACGCAGTATTTT

J: TRBJ1-5
D: TRBD1
V: TRBV7-9
size: few
CDR3: CASSLGTGVGQPQHF
DNA: TGTGCCAGCAGCTTAGGGACAGGGGTAGGTCAGCCCCAGCATTTT

J: TRBJ2-1
D: TRBD2
V: TRBV12-3/TRBV12-4
size: few
CDR3: CASSLGTSDNEQFF
DNA: TGTGCCAGCAGCCTAGGGACTAGCGACAATGAGCAGTTCTTC

J: TRBJ1-5
D: TRBD1
V: TRBV27
size: NA
CDR3: CASRQVTGITNQPQHF
DNA: TGTGCCAGCCGCCAAGTGACAGGGATCACCAATCAGCCCCAGCATTTT

J: TRBJ2-5
D: NA
V: TRBV6-1
size: NA
CDR3: CASIRGGEKETQYF
DNA: TGTGCCAGCATAAGGGGGGGGGAAAAAGAGACCCAGTACTTC

J: TRBJ1-2
D: TRBD1
V: TRBV6-5
size: NA
CDR3: CASSFRTGSPYGYTF
DNA: TGTGCCAGCAGTTTCAGGACAGGGAGTCCCTATGGCTACACCTTC

J: TRBJ1-1
D: NA
V: TRBV4-3
size: once
CDR3: CASSMGDTEAFF
DNA: TGCGCCAGCAGCATGGGGGACACTGAAGCTTTCTTT

J: TRBJ1-5
D: TRBD1
V: TRBV20-1
size: once
CDR3: CSARTLTQGAQHF
DNA: TGCAGTGCTAGAACACTAACGCAGGGGGCCCAGCATTTT

J: TRBJ1-5
D: TRBD1
V: TRBV27
size: NA
CDR3: CASSLLGGGNQPQHF
DNA: TGTGCCAGCAGTTTATTAGGGGGCGGCAATCAGCCCCAGCATTTT

J: TRBJ2-7
D: TRBD2
V: TRBV7-6
size: NA
CDR3: CASSSQGRGGSYEQYF
DNA: TGTGCCAGCAGCTCCCAGGGTCGCGGGGGCTCCTACGAGCAGTACTTC

J: TRBJ2-7
D: NA
V: TRBV20-1
size: NA
CDR3: CSATRTYEQYF
DNA: TGCAGTGCAACAAGGACCTACGAGCAGTACTTC

J: TRBJ2-1
D: TRBD2
V: TRBV20-1
size: NA
CDR3: CSATLAGGRYNEQFF
DNA: TGCAGTGCTACTTTAGCGGGAGGACGATACAATGAGCAGTTCTTC

J: TRBJ1-1
D: NA
V: TRBV6-1
size: NA
CDR3: CASTPDGRTEAFF
DNA: TGTGCCAGCACCCCGGACGGTCGCACTGAAGCTTTCTTT

J: TRBJ2-5
D: NA
V: TRBV21-1
size: few
CDR3: CASPRPLIETQYF
DNA: TGTGCCAGCCCCAGGCCGCTAATTGAGACCCAGTACTTC

J: TRBJ2-5
D: TRBD2
V: TRBV6-1
size: NA
CDR3: CASRRTSGSGETQYF
DNA: TGTGCCAGCAGGAGGACTAGCGGGAGCGGGGAGACCCAGTACTTC

J: TRBJ2-2
D: NA
V: TRBV19
size: few
CDR3: CASSRGTGELFF
DNA: TGTGCCAGTAGTCGGGGGACCGGGGAGCTGTTTTTT

J: TRBJ1-2
D: TRBD1
V: TRBV27
size: NA
CDR3: CASSPLDRVGGYTF
DNA: TGTGCCAGCAGTCCACTTGACAGGGTCGGGGGCTACACCTTC

J: TRBJ1-2
D: TRBD1
V: TRBV11-2
size: NA
CDR3: CASSLGRQGNYGYTF
DNA: TGTGCCAGCAGCTTAGGGAGACAGGGAAACTATGGCTACACCTTC

J: TRBJ2-7
D: NA
V: TRBV7-9
size: NA
CDR3: CASSPPKGVEQYF
DNA: TGTGCCAGCAGCCCGCCCAAAGGGGTCGAGCAGTACTTC

J: TRBJ1-2
D: TRBD1
V: TRBV15
size: NA
CDR3: CATSRSGQGASGYTF
DNA: TGTGCCACCAGCAGATCGGGACAGGGGGCCTCTGGCTACACCTTC

J: TRBJ2-3
D: TRBD2
V: TRBV20-1
size: NA
CDR3: CSAPSPMTSGRNTQYF
DNA: TGCAGTGCTCCCTCGCCCATGACTAGCGGGAGAAATACGCAGTATTTT

J: TRBJ1-2
D: TRBD1
V: TRBV5-6
size: few
CDR3: CASSLQGEGYTF
DNA: TGTGCCAGCAGCCTACAGGGGGAAGGCTACACCTTC

J: TRBJ2-5
D: NA
V: TRBV2
size: NA
CDR3: CASRRDLGRETQYF
DNA: TGTGCCAGCAGGCGGGACCTCGGGCGGGAGACCCAGTACTTC

J: TRBJ2-1
D: NA
V: TRBV20-1
size: NA
CDR3: CSARPGVGVGSYNEQFF
DNA: TGCAGTGCTAGGCCTGGGGTGGGCGTGGGCTCCTACAATGAGCAGTTCTTC

J: TRBJ2-5
D: TRBD2
V: TRBV5-4
size: NA
CDR3: CASSLVLAGPQETQYF
DNA: TGTGCCAGCAGCTTGGTGCTAGCGGGTCCCCAAGAGACCCAGTACTTC

J: TRBJ2-5
D: TRBD1
V: TRBV7-2
size: NA
CDR3: CASSFPGTGETQYF
DNA: TGTGCCAGCAGCTTTCCCGGGACAGGAGAGACCCAGTACTTC